Presented here are 20 T cell receptor beta chains from one specimen sequenced in a study of shared clonotypes between healthy human individuals. Sequencing was performed with immunoSEQ multiplex PCR; in TCRdb, only in-frame clones are kept and a portion is missing. The sample lists about 670,000 clones, 55% to 75% occurring once. Specimen: memory CD4+ T cells sorted from blood. Subset indicated: CD45RA-negative fraction. These receptors originate from a young woman in good health.

The chain recombines TRBV9 with TRBJ2-2; unclear D gene. Germline V gene data show CDR1 as SGDLS and CDR2 as YYNGEE. The CDR3 totals 13 residues. Trimming took off 5 bases at V and 3 bases at J, with 8 bases between the two ends. This CDR3 reads CASREWHTGELFF. CDR3 nucleotides: TGTGCCAGCAGGGAATGGCACACCGGGGAGCTGTTTTTT.

The chain uses TRBV18 and TRBJ2-7; 7 bases align to TRBD1. Unmatched junction bases numbered 9, after V lost 5 bases and J lost 2 bases. The germline V gene encodes CDR1 KGHSH and CDR2 LQKENI. The CDR3 spans 15 residues. For the CDR3, the DNA is TGTGCCAGCTCAAGGACAGGTAGTTTGGCCTACGAGCAGTACTTC. Translating it yields CASSRTGSLAYEQYF.

V usage is TRBV11-2 and J usage is TRBJ2-7; D not resolved. The V gene lost 6 bases and the J gene lost 7 bases, with 10 bases spanning the gap. This CDR3 is built from 11 residues. Germline CDR1 reads SGHAT; CDR2 reads FQNNGV. The CDR3 bases are TGTGCCAGCAGATCCGGAGTGGAGCAGTACTTC. This gives the protein CASRSGVEQYF.

The rearrangement links TRBV7-9 to TRBJ2-1, with TRBD2 identical over 11 bases. CDR1 is SEHNR, CDR2 FQNEAQ, per germline (reference sequence). V gave up 5 bases and J gave up 11 bases; unmatched junction bases: 11. The CDR3 is made up of 15 amino acids. Here the CDR3 DNA reads TGTGCCAGCAGCATTAGCGGGAGGGCCCCTACCAAGCAGTTCTTC. Protein: CASSISGRAPTKQFF. The variable domain in full, completed from reference TRBV7-9 and TRBJ2-1, reads DTGVSQNPRHKITKRGQNVTFRCDPISEHNRLYWYRQTLGQGPEFLTYFQNEAQLEKSRLLSDRFSAERPKGSFSTLEIQRTEQGDSAMYLCASSISGRAPTKQFFGPGTRLTVL.

Concerning this clone: Within the sample, other DNA sequences also encode this same CDR3. V gene TRBV7-6 combines with J gene TRBJ2-7; 12 positions match TRBD2. Trimming removed 3 bases from V and 4 bases from J; junction bases left unmatched: 1. Germline assignment: CDR1 SGHVS and CDR2 FNYEAQ. CDR3 length: 14 residues. CDR3 bases: TGTGCCAGCAGCTTCGGACTAGCGGGGTACGAGCAGTACTTC. Translating it yields CASSFGLAGYEQYF.

CDR3 DNA: TGTGCCAGCAGCGCAGTGGCGATAAGAAACACCATATATTTT. It specifies CASSAVAIRNTIYF. This chain connects TRBV28 to TRBJ1-3, with D uncertain. CDR1 and CDR2 (germline): MDHEN, SYDVKM. The ends were cut back, 6 bases at V and 5 bases at J, with 14 bases in the middle. CDR3 length: 14 amino acids.

The CDR3 DNA reads TGCGCCAGCAGCGGTGGGACAGGGACGAACACCGGGGAGCTGTTTTTT. Amino acid sequence: CASSGGTGTNTGELFF. The chain carries TRBV5-1 and TRBJ2-2, with 9 nucleotides matching TRBD1. There are 16 residues in the CDR3. With 4 bases clipped from V and 0 bases from J, the junction kept 4 bases outside the gene matches. The germline gives CDR1 SGHRS, CDR2 YFSETQ.

J is TRBJ1-4 and V is TRBV5-1, with 7 positions matching TRBD1. There are 14 residues in the CDR3. Germline-derived CDR1 and CDR2 are SGHRS and YFSETQ. V trimming: 10 bases; J trimming: 5 bases; junction bases outside the gene matches: 11. The CDR3, as DNA: TGCGCCTCCAGTCCGGGACAGCCGAATGAAAAACTGTTTTTT. Protein: CASSPGQPNEKLFF.

V and J are TRBV7-8 and TRBJ2-3; 7 bases line up with TRBD2. The CDR3 contains 18 residues. Germline V gene sequence: CDR1 SGHVS, CDR2 FQNEAQ. The V and J ends lost 1 base and 0 bases, in that order; junction bases with no gene match: 10. CDR3 sequence reads: CASSLVASGGVSTDTQYF. The CDR3 DNA is TGTGCCAGCAGCTTAGTGGCTAGCGGAGGTGTTAGCACAGATACGCAGTATTTT.

V and J are TRBV30 and TRBJ2-5; the match to TRBD1 covers 7 bases. Germline lookup yields CDR1 GTSNPN and CDR2 SVGIG (reference sequence). The V segment lost 2 bases and the J segment 7 bases; nucleotides outside the gene matches: 7. This CDR3 is built from 13 residues. CDR3 coding DNA: TGTGCCTGGAGTCTTCAGGGGGTTGGGACCCAGTACTTC. Its translation is CAWSLQGVGTQYF.

The chain couples TRBV7-2 to TRBJ1-4; D ambiguous. V shed 5 bases and J shed 2 bases, with 15 bases lying between them. Germline V gene lookup returns CDR1 SGHTA and CDR2 FQGNSA. The CDR3 extends over 16 amino acids. CDR3 loop: CASSEYNTATNEKLFF. CDR3 in DNA: TGTGCCAGCAGCGAGTATAACACCGCGACTAATGAAAAACTGTTTTTT.

The chain employs TRBV28 and TRBJ2-1; TRBD2 matches at 8 bases. Germline V CDR1 and CDR2: MDHEN, SYDVKM. There are 15 residues in the CDR3. Trimming cost V 6 bases and J 9 bases; bases outside gene matches: 13. CDR3 sequence: CASSWTSPRGGEQFF. As DNA, the CDR3 is TGTGCCAGCAGCTGGACTAGCCCCAGAGGTGGTGAGCAGTTCTTC.

CDR3 loop: CASSLTPRTYGYTF. The CDR3 DNA is TGTGCCAGCAGTTTAACCCCCCGCACCTATGGCTACACCTTC. The chain combines TRBV27 with TRBJ1-2; no reliable D call. V dropped 2 bases and J dropped 4 bases, with 11 bases sitting between them. This CDR3 spans 14 amino acids. CDR1 is MNHEY and CDR2 is SMNVEV in the germline V gene (reference sequence).

The chain combines TRBV27 with TRBJ2-2; D is unclear. The CDR3 contains 15 residues. V dropped 6 bases and J dropped 4 bases, with 15 bases sitting between them. The germline V gene has CDR1 MNHEY and CDR2 SMNVEV (reference sequence). CDR3 amino acids: CASSPLRAGTGELFF. DNA for the CDR3: TGTGCCAGCAGCCCCCTCCGGGCTGGCACCGGGGAGCTGTTTTTT.

This sequence joins TRBV29-1 and TRBJ2-5, with 10 bases matching TRBD1. The ends lost 6 bases at V and 2 bases at J; junction bases unmatched: 6. Germline V gene lookup returns CDR1 SQVTM and CDR2 ANQGSEA. CDR3 size: 14 residues. The CDR3 bases are TGCAGCGTCCACCGGGACAGGGGACAAGAGACCCAGTACTTC. Its translation is CSVHRDRGQETQYF.

CDR3 nucleotide sequence: TGTGCCAGCAGCAGTGTAGCTGAAGCTTTCTTT. This encodes CASSSVAEAFF. The rearrangement joins TRBV11-2 to TRBJ1-1; no definite D call. Germline CDR1 SGHAT, CDR2 FQNNGV. Trimming removed 5 bases at V and 6 bases at J, with 7 bases between. This CDR3 is 11 amino acids long. Complete variable domain (other parts from reference TRBV11-2 and TRBJ1-1): EAGVAQSPRYKIIEKRQSVAFWCNPISGHATLYWYQQILGQGPKLLIQFQNNGVVDDSQLPKDRFSAERLKGVDSTLKIQPAKLEDSAVYLCASSSVAEAFFGQGTRLTVV.

This clone was counted a few times. The V call is TRBV5-4, the J call TRBJ2-3; 12 bases align to TRBD2. The CDR3 is 15 amino acids. CDR1 is SGHNT, CDR2 YYREEE, per germline (reference sequence). The V gene end was trimmed by 4 bases and the J gene end by 1 base; junction bases not matched to a gene: 1. CDR3 DNA: TGTGCCAGCAGCCGGACTAGCGGGGGCACAGATACGCAGTATTTT. Its translation is CASSRTSGGTDTQYF.

This chain uses TRBV27 with TRBJ1-2; the D gene is possibly TRBD1 (5 bases). CDR3 length: 17 residues. V was pared by 6 bases and J by 4 bases, with 24 bases between. CDR1 is MNHEY, CDR2 SMNVEV, per germline (reference sequence). For the CDR3, the DNA is TGTGCCAGCAGATCAAATTCCGGGACCCGGAGGAGCTATGGCTACACCTTC. Protein product: CASRSNSGTRRSYGYTF.

V gene TRBV28 combines with J gene TRBJ2-2; D gene uncertain. The CDR3 covers 15 residues. Germline V gives CDR1 MDHEN, CDR2 SYDVKM. V lost 6 bases, J lost 7 bases, and 18 bases lay in between. CDR3 bases: TGTGCCAGCAGGGGTAGGCTCCATGATGGCGGGGAGCTGTTTTTT. Its translation: CASRGRLHDGGELFF.

The rearrangement joins TRBV5-8 to TRBJ1-5; TRBD1 agrees at 10 bases. The trim removed 5 bases at V and 3 bases at J, leaving 8 bases unmatched. Germline loops: CDR1 SGHTS, CDR2 YDEGEE. The CDR3 length is 16 residues. The CDR3 DNA follows: TGTGCCAGCAGGTCATCGGACAGGGGGAACAATCAGCCCCAGCATTTT. As protein: CASRSSDRGNNQPQHF.